This TCR beta chain emerged from a study of shared clonotypes between healthy human individuals. The study's findings and limits: Depth of sequencing was expected to influence donor clonotype sharing.

The CDR3 runs 15 residues. CDR1 and CDR2 (germline): SGDLS, YYNGEE. V lost 4 bases to trimming and J lost 4 bases; unmatched junction nucleotides: 6. This table comes from immunoSEQ multiplex PCR, and its TCRdb copy is limited to in-frame clones, with some not included. This table has about 470,000 clones, 79% appearing once. About this clone: Antigen unknown.

The sequenced sample was PBMCs. The rearrangement joins TRBV9 to TRBJ2-2; 8 bases fit TRBD2. The receptor was isolated from a woman between 40 and 50 years old in good health. Some clones in this sample may be carry-over from other donors' samples. CDR3 sequence reads: CASSTRLARTGELFF. In DNA form, the CDR3 reads TGTGCCAGCAGCACCAGACTAGCGCGCACCGGGGAGCTGTTTTTT.